A selection of T cell receptor beta chains follows, all from one sample in a study of T cell repertoires in cytomegalovirus infection. Their target antigens are unknown. TCRdb reanalysed the reads using MiXCR and keeps one entry per CDR3 protein. This table has about 900,000 distinct CDR3 sequences, roughly 30% appearing once. The sequenced sample was cultured CD8+ T cells from PBMCs, obtained from culture after CMV antigen stimulation. These receptors all come from a human donor in good health (CMV status not recorded). Some clones in this sample may be carry-over from other donors' samples. Each CDR3 is given with its conserved first and last residue. The D gene is left open where the match is weak.

v_gene	j_gene	d_gene	CDR3aa
TRBV7-4	TRBJ2-7	TRBD2	CASSFPGTSGDYYEQYF
TRBV6-6	TRBJ2-4	.	CASVSGPLAKNIQYF
TRBV6-1	TRBJ2-1	.	CASTPTRYNEQFF
TRBV7-6	TRBJ2-5	TRBD1	CASSLSPDRPETQYF
TRBV19	TRBJ2-5	.	CASSIGNTDTFQETQYF
TRBV27	TRBJ2-7	.	CASATGASLLEQYF
TRBV5-5	TRBJ2-4	TRBD1	CASRLGLGWQGAKDIQYF
TRBV6-2/TRBV6-3	TRBJ1-2	.	CASNSRGPYGYTF
TRBV7-9	TRBJ1-1	.	CASSPGLGEDTEAFF
TRBV19	TRBJ1-2	.	CASSVSYGGGYGYTF
TRBV6-5	TRBJ1-2	.	CASSYSVRDRDGYTF
TRBV12-3/TRBV12-4	TRBJ1-6	TRBD1	CASSPSGQGLFPPLHF
TRBV4-1	TRBJ2-1	.	CASSQGSGGPGNEQFF
TRBV7-9	TRBJ2-7	TRBD1	CASSYRGQGEQYF
TRBV4-1	TRBJ2-1	TRBD2	CASSQDRGGGENEQFF
TRBV10-3	TRBJ1-4	.	CAISEEGWSNEKLFF
TRBV15	TRBJ1-2	.	CATSSPSRWTYGYTF
TRBV6-1	TRBJ1-2	.	CATGYGYTF
TRBV29-1	TRBJ1-1	.	CSVGGRHMEAFF
TRBV7-2	TRBJ2-2	TRBD1	CASGYQDRGRPGELFF
TRBV27	TRBJ2-6	TRBD1	CASRESGTGLSSSGANVLTF
TRBV7-2	TRBJ2-4	.	CASSLVGGAKNIQYF
TRBV6-4	TRBJ1-1	.	CASSDGPEAFF
TRBV28	TRBJ2-6	.	CASSHRVRWAGANVLTF
TRBV6-1	TRBJ2-5	.	CASSAGRHYQETQYF
TRBV7-3	TRBJ2-2	TRBD1	CASSSPTGGIYTGELFF
TRBV7-9	TRBJ1-4	TRBD1	CASSLTGGRGEKLFF
TRBV7-6	TRBJ2-5	TRBD2	CASSSGAGGKLETQYF
TRBV29-1	TRBJ1-1	.	CSVATNTEAFF
TRBV9	TRBJ1-4	.	CASSVGRGQANEKLFF
TRBV27	.	.	CASIRVPGRIDEQFF
TRBV7-8	TRBJ2-3	TRBD2	CASSTLRTGGYTDTQYF
TRBV7-8	TRBJ2-3	TRBD1	CASSLVLDRGRNTDTQYF
TRBV5-6	TRBJ2-2	.	CASSRRQDHTGELFF
TRBV19	TRBJ1-5	.	CASSMSREGFQPQHF
TRBV7-9	TRBJ2-7	.	CASSLEGQLTYEQYF
TRBV27	TRBJ1-1	.	CASSSALSLREAFF
TRBV27	TRBJ2-7	TRBD1	CASSLTGGLRFYEQYF